What follows are 26 T cell receptor beta chains derived from one specimen sequenced in a study of human T cells and chemical hapten exposure. Regarding time point: patch test 1, 2 weeks after DPC sensitization. The sample's treatment: therapeutic diphenylcyclopropenone sensitization with weekly scalp DPC. TCRdb recomputed calls from the RACE reads with MiXCR, one row per CDR3 protein. This table has approximately 49,000 distinct CDR3 sequences, less than 10% appearing once. The starting material was whole blood, obtained in connection with sensitization to the hapten diphenylcyclopropenone (DPC). The receptor set was obtained from a woman between 50 and 59 years old with alopecia areata. Some clones in this sample may be carry-over from other donors' samples.

This clonotype was seen many times. V and J are TRBV18 and TRBJ2-7; 7 positions agree with TRBD2. Looked up from germline, CDR1 is KGHSH and CDR2 is LQKENI. This CDR3 contains 15 residues. The trim removed 4 bases at V and 2 bases at J, leaving 8 bases unmatched. CDR3 loop: CASSRASGLTYEQYF. CDR3 nucleotides: TGTGCCAGCTCACGGGCTAGCGGACTGACCTACGAGCAGTACTTC.

V usage is TRBV27 and J usage is TRBJ2-2; 9 nucleotides match TRBD2. The germline gives CDR1 MNHEY, CDR2 SMNVEV (reference sequence). The CDR3 is made up of 22 amino acids. The ends lost 3 bases at V and 0 bases at J; junction bases unmatched: 20. DNA of the CDR3: TGTGCCAGCAGTTTTTTGGTTACGGAATCGGGACTAGCTTTGGCGAACACCGGGGAGCTGTTTTTT. Its translation is CASSFLVTESGLALANTGELFF.

This clonotype was counted at least ten times. The rearrangement joins TRBV9 to TRBJ1-2, with D possibly being TRBD1 (6 bases). The germline V gene has CDR1 SGDLS and CDR2 YYNGEE. V lost 1 base to trimming and J lost 3 bases, with 13 bases between them. The CDR3 has 15 amino acids. CDR3 residues: CASSVYETGYYGYTF. The DNA of the CDR3 is TGTGCCAGCAGCGTATACGAGACAGGATACTATGGCTACACCTTC.

This clonotype was detected many times. This chain uses TRBV30 with TRBJ2-7, with D possibly TRBD2 on 6 matching bases. The length of the CDR3 is 13 residues. CDR1 and CDR2 (germline): GTSNPN, SVGIG (reference sequence). Trimming took off 5 bases at V and 1 base at J, with 12 bases between the two ends. CDR3 loop: CAWALRGSYEQYF. CDR3 sequence (DNA): TGTGCCTGGGCCCTTCGGGGGTCCTACGAGCAGTACTTC.

This clonotype was seen ten or more times. CDR3 in DNA: TGTGCCAGCAGGGTGGGACGTGTTCACGGGGAGCTGTTTTTT. Encoded protein: CASRVGRVHGELFF. The chain is built from TRBV6-5 and TRBJ2-2; D tentatively reads TRBD1 or TRBD2 (5 bases each). Germline V gene sequence: CDR1 MNHEY, CDR2 SVGAGI. V was clipped by 6 bases and J by 7 bases, with 15 bases between them. The CDR3 consists of 14 residues.

This clonotype was seen a handful of times. The chain has TRBV3-2 and TRBJ2-1; the table's TRBD2 call for D was not verified on the DNA. TRBV3-2 is recorded as a pseudogene. The CDR3 is 17 amino acids. This chain's CDR3 is CASSQDNLAGVGNEQFF. The DNA for the CDR3 is TGTGCCAGCAGCCAAGATAATCTAGCGGGAGTCGGGAATGAGCAGTTCTTC.

This clonotype was detected many times. This sequence joins TRBV14 and TRBJ1-6, with 7 positions matching TRBD1. The germline V gene has CDR1 SGHDN and CDR2 FVKESK. Germline trimming cut 2 bases from V and 7 bases from J; bases unmatched to any gene: 5. The CDR3 is made up of 15 amino acids. The DNA for the CDR3 is TGTGCCAGCAGCCAAAACCGACAGGGAAATTCACCCCTCCACTTT. Protein product: CASSQNRQGNSPLHF.

This clonotype was seen a few times. The CDR3 is CAWSGIRDRGSGNEKLFF. The CDR3 DNA reads TGTGCCTGGAGTGGGATCCGGGACAGGGGTTCGGGCAATGAAAAACTGTTTTTT. The chain recombines TRBV30 with TRBJ1-4, with 10 bases matching TRBD1. In germline, CDR1 is GTSNPN, CDR2 SVGIG (reference sequence). The CDR3 is 18 residues long. The V gene end was trimmed by 1 base and the J gene end by 5 bases; junction bases not matched to a gene: 13.

This clonotype was detected ten times or more. The V gene is TRBV5-1, the J gene TRBJ2-1; 7 nucleotides align to TRBD1. The CDR3 consists of 16 residues. The V gene end was trimmed by 0 bases and the J gene end by 5 bases; junction bases not matched to a gene: 8. CDR1 and CDR2 (germline): SGHRS, YFSETQ. CDR3 DNA sequence: TGCGCCAGCAGCTTGGAGGGGGCCACCTTTAACAATGAGCAGTTCTTC. Its protein is CASSLEGATFNNEQFF.

In its sample, this clonotype was seen many times. The chain uses TRBV5-1 and TRBJ1-1; perhaps TRBD1 as D (5 bases). The CDR3 is made up of 14 amino acids. V lost 3 bases to trimming and J lost 6 bases, with 15 bases between them. Germline V gives CDR1 SGHRS, CDR2 YFSETQ. The CDR3 DNA reads TGCGCCAGCAGCTATCAGGGAGCTGACGCTGAAGCTTTCTTT. Encoded protein: CASSYQGADAEAFF.

Ten or more counts support this clonotype. The chain couples TRBV20-1 to TRBJ2-4, with TRBD2 matching over 9 bases. Germline assignment: CDR1 DFQATT and CDR2 SNEGSKA (reference sequence). V shed 7 bases, J shed 6 bases, and the junction held 13 bases outside the gene matches. The CDR3 has 15 residues. DNA for the CDR3: TGCAGTGGCTTCATGGCGGGAGGGCCTGGAAACATTCAGTACTTC. Translated, it gives CSGFMAGGPGNIQYF.

The genes are TRBV20-1 and TRBJ2-3; the D gene is possibly TRBD1 (5 bases). Germline lookup yields CDR1 DFQATT and CDR2 SNEGSKA (reference sequence). V gave up 1 base and J gave up 2 bases, with 10 bases separating them. CDR3 size: 14 residues. Here the CDR3 DNA reads TGCAGTGCTAGAGTGACGGACAACACAGATACGCAGTATTTT. It encodes CSARVTDNTDTQYF.

This clonotype was recorded a few times. The chain carries TRBV12-3 or TRBV12-4 and TRBJ2-3, with no clear D. Between the trimmed V and J ends, which lost 2 bases and 0 bases, there was a span of 6 bases. This CDR3 region has 14 residues. DNA for the CDR3: TGTGCCAGCAGTTTACTGGGAAGCACAGATACGCAGTATTTT. This gives the protein CASSLLGSTDTQYF.

The chain uses TRBV28 and TRBJ2-3, with D uncertain. Trimming took 10 bases from V and 0 from J, leaving 14 bases between them. In germline, CDR1 is MDHEN, CDR2 SYDVKM. The CDR3 has 14 amino acids. The CDR3 DNA reads TGTGCCACCGGCCTATGGCCTAGCACAGATACGCAGTATTTT. Protein: CATGLWPSTDTQYF.

This clonotype was found many times. This chain uses TRBV6-2 or TRBV6-3 with TRBJ2-1, with 8 positions matching TRBD2. Germline-derived CDR1 and CDR2 are MNHEY and SVGEGT. The ends lost 7 bases at V and 16 bases at J; junction bases unmatched: 15. CDR3 length: 13 amino acids. CDR3 in DNA: TGTGCCAGCACCCCCCGGGGGGGCGGGGGGCATTTCTTC. As protein: CASTPRGGGGHFF.

The chain uses TRBV20-1 and TRBJ1-1; D is possibly TRBD1 (5 bases). There are 15 residues in the CDR3. CDR1 is DFQATT, CDR2 SNEGSKA, per germline (reference sequence). The germline V and J ends were trimmed by 1 base and 1 base, with 13 bases remaining between them. CDR3 loop: CSARVAAGGNTEAFF. CDR3 coding DNA: TGCAGTGCTAGAGTGGCGGCTGGGGGGAACACTGAAGCTTTCTTT.

This clonotype appeared many times. The chain recombines TRBV29-1 with TRBJ1-2; D is ambiguous. The CDR3 is 14 amino acids. Trimming removed 6 bases from V and 4 bases from J, with 18 bases in between. CDR1 and CDR2 (germline): SQVTM, ANQGSEA. CDR3 bases: TGCAGCGTAGACGATGGAGGCTGGGTCTATGGCTACACCTTC. This gives the protein CSVDDGGWVYGYTF.

At least ten counts were recorded for this clonotype. This chain uses TRBV20-1 with TRBJ1-2; D is possibly TRBD1 (5 bases). The CDR3 extends over 18 amino acids. V lost 0 bases and J 8 bases, leaving 28 bases between the germline ends. Germline CDR1 is DFQATT and CDR2 is SNEGSKA (reference sequence). The CDR3 loop is CSARDPPGPGPPPRGYTF. The CDR3 DNA sequence: TGCAGTGCTAGAGATCCCCCGGGACCGGGGCCCCCCCCGCGGGGCTACACCTTC.

J is TRBJ2-5 and V is TRBV2, with 7 nucleotides matching TRBD1. Germline V gives CDR1 SNHLY, CDR2 FYNNEI. The CDR3 runs to 13 residues. The trim removed 7 bases at V and 2 bases at J, leaving 4 bases unmatched. CDR3: CASNRDRQETQYF. The CDR3 coding sequence is TGTGCCAGCAACCGGGACAGACAAGAGACCCAGTACTTC.

This clonotype was counted many times. The chain joins TRBV5-1 to TRBJ2-3; the match to TRBD2 covers 9 bases. This CDR3 is built from 17 residues. Germline-derived CDR1 and CDR2 are SGHRS and YFSETQ. The trim removed 0 bases at V and 2 bases at J, leaving 7 bases unmatched. The DNA of the CDR3 is TGCGCCAGCAGCTTGGGTGGCGGGAGGGCTTCCACAGATACGCAGTATTTT. It yields the protein CASSLGGGRASTDTQYF.

This clonotype was observed at least ten times. The chain recombines TRBV29-1 with TRBJ1-1; unclear D gene. Trimming stripped 7 bases from V and 8 bases from J, with 8 bases between. The CDR3 has 9 residues. The germline gives CDR1 SQVTM, CDR2 ANQGSEA. In DNA, the CDR3 is TGCAGCGCGGACGGAGAAGCTTTCTTT. Translated: CSADGEAFF.

In its sample, this clonotype was seen many times. The J gene is TRBJ1-6, the V gene TRBV28, with 9 bases matching TRBD1. The CDR3 consists of 18 residues. The junction had 17 bases not matched to a gene; V was cut back by 8 bases and J by 6 bases. The germline V gene has CDR1 MDHEN and CDR2 SYDVKM. The chain's CDR3 is CASLAQGANEAVNSPLHF. The CDR3 region has the DNA TGTGCCAGCCTTGCACAGGGGGCTAATGAAGCGGTTAATTCACCCCTCCACTTT. The full variable domain, its missing parts supplied by reference TRBV28 and TRBJ1-6, is DVKVTQSSRYLVKRTGEKVFLECVQDMDHENMFWYRQDPGLGLRLIYFSYDVKMKEKGDIPEGYSVSREKKERFSLILESASTNQTSMYLCASLAQGANEAVNSPLHFGNGTRLTVT.

Ten or more counts support this clonotype. The J gene is TRBJ2-7, the V gene TRBV4-3, with D possibly being TRBD1 (6 bases). Trimming removed 0 bases at V and 1 base at J, with 13 bases between. This CDR3 is 16 amino acids long. Germline V gives CDR1 LGHNA, CDR2 YSLEER. CDR3 residues: CASSQDRGKPSYEQYF. DNA of the CDR3: TGCGCCAGCAGCCAAGACAGGGGTAAGCCTTCCTACGAGCAGTACTTC.

This chain links TRBV20-1 with TRBJ1-1, with 7 bases that match TRBD1. Trimming cost V 3 bases and J 3 bases; bases outside gene matches: 16. Germline loops: CDR1 DFQATT, CDR2 SNEGSKA (reference sequence). This CDR3 contains 17 residues. The CDR3 region is CSARDPGQNQPDTEAFF. The DNA of the CDR3 is TGCAGTGCTAGGGATCCGGGACAGAACCAACCAGACACTGAAGCTTTCTTT.

This clonotype appeared many times. The chain joins TRBV30 to TRBJ1-5; D is unresolved. The CDR3 loop spans 14 amino acids. Germline assignment: CDR1 GTSNPN and CDR2 SVGIG (reference sequence). V lost 2 bases, J lost 5 bases, and 13 bases lay in between. CDR3 coding DNA: TGTGCCTGGAGTCTTGGAAATAGGGATCAGCCCCAGCATTTT. It specifies CAWSLGNRDQPQHF.

This clonotype came up many times. V usage is TRBV6-2 or TRBV6-3 and J usage is TRBJ2-7, with 12 bases aligning to TRBD2. Germline CDR1 MNHEY, CDR2 SVGEGT. V lost 8 bases, J lost 6 bases, and 8 bases stayed unmatched. The CDR3 runs 14 residues. Written as DNA, the CDR3 is TGTGCCAGCCGTGGACTAGCGGGATCCGCCGAGCAGTACTTC. It encodes CASRGLAGSAEQYF.